This TCR beta chain appears in the sequencing data of a study of T cell responses to AZD1222 COVID-19 vaccine. Study-wide results and limits: Most donors were white British, females outnumbered males, and clonal diversity was possibly underestimated. Nearly half of unique spike-specific TCRs reportedly avoided B.1.351 and B.1.1.7 mutated regions. Seropositivity was recorded at baseline in only five to seven AZD1222 recipients. CD4 TCRs covered the whole spike, strongest at regions 160-218 and 743-854.

The germline V gene encodes CDR1 SGHNT and CDR2 YENEEA. The CDR3 totals 13 residues. V lost 5 bases and J lost 7, with 14 bases in between. Clones were read by immunoSEQ multiplex PCR, and TCRdb kept only the in-frame ones, dropping some. The sample contains 89,000 or so clones, around nine tenths of which appear only once. A word on this clone: What it binds is unknown.

Sequencing used peripheral blood, obtained 28 days after the second AZD1222 dose. The clonotype comes from an adult who received the AZD1222 COVID-19 vaccine. The V call is TRBV11-3, the J call TRBJ2-5; no clear D gene. DNA for the CDR3: TGTGCCAGCAGCCCACGTCCCCTAGGGACCCAGTACTTC. It encodes CASSPRPLGTQYF.